This T cell receptor (beta chain) was profiled in a study of shared clonotypes between healthy human individuals. Overall study findings and caveats: An effect of sequencing depth on clonotype sharing among donors was expected. Memory subsets generally showed lower estimated richness than naive subsets.

The CDR3 length is 16 residues. Germline CDR1 MNHNY, CDR2 SVGAGI (reference sequence). V trimming: 0 bases; J trimming: 4 bases; junction bases outside the gene matches: 6. Only CD45RO-negative cells positively selected for CCR7 counted as naive CD8 cells, so terminally differentiated effector memory CD45RA+ cells were excluded. Turning to this clone: Its antigen remains unknown.

As originally analysed: ImmunoSEQ output lacked quality scores and full-length reads, limiting matched filtering. Measured with immunoSEQ multiplex PCR; TCRdb has only the in-frame clones, and not every one. V, J and clone size reflect that table, while D and trimming were determined from the DNA. Found here are some 2 million clones, approximately 95% of them singletons; the top ten hold about 1.1%. The specimen sequenced was naive CD8+ T cells sorted from blood. The clonotype was recovered from a man in his late teens or twenties in good health. The rearrangement uses TRBV6-6 and TRBJ2-3, with 8 bases that match TRBD2. Here the CDR3 reads CASSYSTGGHADTQYF. The DNA for the CDR3 is TGTGCCAGCAGTTACTCAACGGGGGGGCACGCAGATACGCAGTATTTT.